Presented here are 18 T cell receptor beta chains from one specimen sequenced in a study of cytomegalovirus exposure and HLA in healthy donors. PCR involved 60 Vbeta and 13 Jbeta primers. Measured with immunoSEQ multiplex PCR; TCRdb has only the in-frame clones, and not every one. The sample includes more than 65,000 clones, around 76% seen only once; the top ten take 5.5% to 7%. The sample comprised PBMCs. These receptor sequences come from a man between 18 and 35 years old in good health and CMV-seropositive.

CDR3 DNA: TGCGCCAGCAGGGACCCACAAGGGGCTGTCTACGAGCAGTACTTC. Translated: CASRDPQGAVYEQYF. The chain couples TRBV5-1 to TRBJ2-7; perhaps TRBD1 as D (5 bases). The CDR3 contains 15 residues. Looked up from germline, CDR1 is SGHRS and CDR2 is YFSETQ. Trimming cost V 5 bases and J 3 bases, with 18 bases left between them. The full variable domain, its missing parts supplied by reference TRBV5-1 and TRBJ2-7, is KAGVTQTPRYLIKTRGQQVTLSCSPISGHRSVSWYQQTPGQGLQFLFEYFSETQRNKGNFPGRFSGRQFSNSRSEMNVSTLELGDSALYLCASRDPQGAVYEQYFGPGTRLTVT.

This clone has a single count. DNA of the CDR3: TGTGCCAGCAGTACGACAGGGGAGGAGACCCAGTACTTC. Translated: CASSTTGEETQYF. The chain carries TRBV2 and TRBJ2-5, with 8 bases matching TRBD1. V gave up 5 bases and J gave up 5 bases; unmatched junction bases: 4. The germline V gene encodes CDR1 SNHLY and CDR2 FYNNEI. The CDR3 spans 13 residues.

The rearrangement joins TRBV29-1 to TRBJ2-3, with D hard to call. The CDR3 is 16 residues long. V lost 6 bases, J lost 2 bases, and 21 bases lay in between. Per germline, CDR1 SQVTM and CDR2 ANQGSEA. The CDR3 bases are TGCAGCGTGCAGAACATCGCAATAATTAACACAGATACGCAGTATTTT. Translation gives CSVQNIAIINTDTQYF.

There are a few counts of this clone. The V and J genes are TRBV19 and TRBJ1-4; D perhaps matches TRBD1 (5 bases). Trimming left V 5 bases short and J 13 bases short, with 11 bases between. The CDR3 sequence is 11 residues long. The germline gives CDR1 LNHDA, CDR2 SQIVND (reference sequence). The CDR3 DNA reads TGTGCCAGTAGTCTTGGACACGTACTGTTTTTT. Amino acids: CASSLGHVLFF.

V and J are TRBV29-1 and TRBJ2-7; 9 bases are shared with TRBD2. J lost 3 bases, V lost 5 bases, and 8 bases had no gene match. This CDR3 is built from 14 residues. Germline V gives CDR1 SQVTM, CDR2 ANQGSEA. This CDR3 reads CSVKGTSKGYEQYF. CDR3 sequence (DNA): TGCAGCGTTAAGGGGACTAGCAAGGGCTACGAGCAGTACTTC.

The rearrangement joins TRBV5-1 to TRBJ2-7; 15 bases agree with TRBD2. Germline V gene sequence: CDR1 SGHRS, CDR2 YFSETQ. J lost 0 bases, V lost 3 bases, and 7 bases had no gene match. The CDR3 covers 18 residues. CDR3 in DNA: TGCGCCAGCAGCTCGGGACTAGCGGGAGGACCGAGCTCCTACGAGCAGTACTTC. Its protein is CASSSGLAGGPSSYEQYF.

This chain links TRBV27 with TRBJ1-1; D uncertain. This CDR3 contains 11 residues. Between the trimmed V and J ends, which lost 7 bases and 9 bases, there was a span of 12 bases. In germline, CDR1 is MNHEY, CDR2 SMNVEV (reference sequence). The DNA for the CDR3 is TGTGCCAGCAAGGGTGGGAGGAAAGCTTTCTTT. Its protein is CASKGGRKAFF.

V usage is TRBV5-6 and J usage is TRBJ2-1; D uncertain. Germline CDR1 and CDR2: SGHDT and YYEEEE. Deletions cut 0 bases from V and 3 bases from J, with 10 bases between. This CDR3 comprises 15 residues. Here the CDR3 DNA reads TGTGCCAGCAGCTTGGATAGAGAGTACTACAATGAGCAGTTCTTC. Translated, it gives CASSLDREYYNEQFF.

The chain links TRBV18 to TRBJ2-7; 8 nucleotides agree with TRBD2. The V gene end was trimmed by 8 bases and the J gene end by 3 bases; junction bases not matched to a gene: 12. Germline V gives CDR1 KGHSH, CDR2 LQKENI. The CDR3 totals 15 residues. The CDR3 DNA reads as TGTGCCAGCCACCCTTCGGGGGGGCAGGTCTACGAGCAGTACTTC. This encodes CASHPSGGQVYEQYF.

The chain recombines TRBV2 with TRBJ2-3; D ambiguous. CDR3 length equals 13 residues. V was trimmed by 4 bases and J by 5 bases, leaving 10 bases between them. Germline CDR1 reads SNHLY; CDR2 reads FYNNEI. CDR3 loop: CASSVEVEDTQYF. The CDR3 nucleotides read TGTGCCAGCAGTGTCGAGGTCGAAGATACGCAGTATTTT.

The chain is built from TRBV7-6 and TRBJ2-5; 7 bases are shared with TRBD2. With V trimmed by 5 bases and J by 3 bases, 9 bases remained unmatched. Germline V gene data show CDR1 as SGHVS and CDR2 as FNYEAQ. This CDR3 is 15 amino acids long. CDR3 nucleotide sequence: TGTGCCAGCAGCCTCACCGGGACTATCAAAGAGACCCAGTACTTC. Translation gives CASSLTGTIKETQYF.

The chain has TRBV29-1 and TRBJ2-3; D is ambiguous. CDR1 SQVTM and CDR2 ANQGSEA come from the germline V gene. The CDR3 loop spans 11 amino acids. Trimming stripped 6 bases from V and 2 bases from J, with 6 bases between. This CDR3 is CSVDNTDTQYF. In DNA form, the CDR3 reads TGCAGCGTCGACAACACAGATACGCAGTATTTT.

In this sample, this clone turned up a few times. The chain employs TRBV5-6 and TRBJ1-4; 7 bases are shared with TRBD1. From germline, CDR1 is SGHDT and CDR2 YYEEEE. Germline trimming cut 3 bases from V and 4 bases from J; bases unmatched to any gene: 9. The CDR3 length is 16 residues. The CDR3 nucleotides read TGTGCCAGCAGCTCATTCGGACAGGCGTTTAATGAAAAACTGTTTTTT. Translated: CASSSFGQAFNEKLFF.

This clone was detected only once. The chain couples TRBV5-1 to TRBJ2-7, with a possible D match to TRBD1 (5 bases). Germline CDR1 reads SGHRS; CDR2 reads YFSETQ. The CDR3 length is 15 residues. The V and J ends lost 0 bases and 5 bases respectively, with 15 bases between them. Here the CDR3 reads CASSLVQGMSHEQYF. The CDR3 coding sequence is TGCGCCAGCAGCTTGGTGCAGGGTATGTCCCACGAGCAGTACTTC. Complete variable domain (other parts from reference TRBV5-1 and TRBJ2-7): KAGVTQTPRYLIKTRGQQVTLSCSPISGHRSVSWYQQTPGQGLQFLFEYFSETQRNKGNFPGRFSGRQFSNSRSEMNVSTLELGDSALYLCASSLVQGMSHEQYFGPGTRLTVT.

The rearrangement joins TRBV7-9 to TRBJ1-5; D is ambiguous. V was shortened by 4 bases and J by 3 bases, with 13 bases between the two germline ends. The V gene's germline CDR1 is SEHNR and CDR2 FQNEAQ (reference sequence). The CDR3 contains 15 residues. CDR3 protein: CASSSPDSNNQPQHF. CDR3 DNA sequence: TGTGCCAGCAGCTCTCCAGACTCCAACAATCAGCCCCAGCATTTT.

This clone was recorded a few times. The chain's CDR3 is CSVETRLSYEQYF. DNA for the CDR3: TGCAGCGTCGAAACCAGGTTATCCTACGAGCAGTACTTC. The chain recombines TRBV29-1 with TRBJ2-7; no definite D call. CDR3 length: 13 residues. Trimming shortened V by 6 bases and J by 1 base, and 13 bases separated the two germline ends. The germline V gene has CDR1 SQVTM and CDR2 ANQGSEA.

The chain carries TRBV5-6 and TRBJ2-6, with D hard to call. In germline, CDR1 is SGHDT, CDR2 YYEEEE. Trimming stripped 6 bases from V and 2 bases from J, with 9 bases between. The CDR3 loop spans 14 amino acids. The CDR3 loop reads CASTVRTGANVLTF. The CDR3 DNA sequence: TGTGCCAGCACTGTGAGGACTGGGGCCAACGTCCTGACTTTC.

This chain joins TRBV10-2 and TRBJ2-7; a possible D gene is TRBD1 (5 bases). The V and J ends lost 3 bases and 4 bases respectively, with 10 bases between them. This CDR3 is 13 amino acids long. The germline V gene has CDR1 WSHSY and CDR2 SAAADI. CDR3 coding DNA: TGCGCCAGCAGTGATCACAGGAAGTACGAGCAGTACTTC. This gives the protein CASSDHRKYEQYF.